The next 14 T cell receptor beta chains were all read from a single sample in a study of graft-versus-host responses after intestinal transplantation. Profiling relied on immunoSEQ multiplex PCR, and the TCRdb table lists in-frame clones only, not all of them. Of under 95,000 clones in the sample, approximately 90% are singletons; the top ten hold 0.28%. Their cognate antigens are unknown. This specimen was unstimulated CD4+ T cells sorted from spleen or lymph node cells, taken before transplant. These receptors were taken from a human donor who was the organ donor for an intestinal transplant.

The CDR3 region is CASSSNPVYGSEQFF. CDR3 in DNA: TGTGCCAGCAGCTCAAACCCCGTATACGGTAGTGAGCAGTTCTTC. The chain employs TRBV7-2 and TRBJ2-1; D is uncertain. This CDR3 has 15 amino acids. Trimming took off 4 bases at V and 9 bases at J, with 19 bases between the two ends. Germline values: CDR1 SGHTA, CDR2 FQGNSA. The complete variable domain, with remaining parts taken from reference TRBV7-2 and TRBJ2-1, reads GAGVSQSPSNKVTEKGKDVELRCDPISGHTALYWYRQSLGQGLEFLIYFQGNSAPDKSGLPSDRFSAERTGGSVSTLTIQRTQQEDSAVYLCASSSNPVYGSEQFFGPGTRLTVL.

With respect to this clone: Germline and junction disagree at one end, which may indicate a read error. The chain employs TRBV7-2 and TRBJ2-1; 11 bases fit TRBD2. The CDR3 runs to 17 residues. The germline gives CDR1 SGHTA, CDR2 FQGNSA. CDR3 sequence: CASSLAGLAGGLNEQFF. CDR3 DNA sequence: TGTGCCAGCAGCCTAGCAGGGCTAGCGGGAGGTCTCAATGAGCAGTTCTTC.

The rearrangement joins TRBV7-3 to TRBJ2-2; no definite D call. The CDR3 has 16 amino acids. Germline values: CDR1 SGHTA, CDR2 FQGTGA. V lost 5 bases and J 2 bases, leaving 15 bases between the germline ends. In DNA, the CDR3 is TGTGCCAGCAGCCCCCTGGGCTCTCTCAACACCGGGGAGCTGTTTTTT. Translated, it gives CASSPLGSLNTGELFF.

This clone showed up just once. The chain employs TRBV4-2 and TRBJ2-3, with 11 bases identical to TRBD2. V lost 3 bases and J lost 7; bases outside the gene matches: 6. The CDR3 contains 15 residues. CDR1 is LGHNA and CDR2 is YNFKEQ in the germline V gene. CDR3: CASSQDSGGGYTQYF. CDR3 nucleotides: TGTGCCAGCAGCCAGGATAGCGGGGGGGGGTATACGCAGTATTTT.

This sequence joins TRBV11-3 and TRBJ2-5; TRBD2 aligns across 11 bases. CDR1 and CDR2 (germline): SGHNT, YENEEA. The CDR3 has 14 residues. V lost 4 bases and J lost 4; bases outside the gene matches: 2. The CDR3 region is CASSSGLAGETQYF. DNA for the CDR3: TGTGCCAGCAGCTCCGGACTAGCGGGAGAGACCCAGTACTTC.

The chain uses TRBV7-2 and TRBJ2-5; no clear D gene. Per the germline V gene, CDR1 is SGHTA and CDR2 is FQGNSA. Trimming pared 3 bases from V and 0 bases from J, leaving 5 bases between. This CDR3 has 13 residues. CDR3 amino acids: CASSFYHQETQYF. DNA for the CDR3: TGTGCCAGCAGCTTCTACCACCAAGAGACCCAGTACTTC.

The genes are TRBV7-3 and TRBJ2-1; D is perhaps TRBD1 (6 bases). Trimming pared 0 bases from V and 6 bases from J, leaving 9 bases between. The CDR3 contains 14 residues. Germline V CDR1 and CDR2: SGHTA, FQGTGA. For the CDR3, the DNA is TGTGCCAGCAGCTTAACTGCCAGGGGCAATGAGCAGTTCTTC. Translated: CASSLTARGNEQFF.

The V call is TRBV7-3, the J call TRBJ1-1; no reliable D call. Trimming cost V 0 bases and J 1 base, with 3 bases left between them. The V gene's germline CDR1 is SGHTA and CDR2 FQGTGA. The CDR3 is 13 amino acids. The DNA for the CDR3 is TGTGCCAGCAGCTTAACACAGAACACTGAAGCTTTCTTT. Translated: CASSLTQNTEAFF.

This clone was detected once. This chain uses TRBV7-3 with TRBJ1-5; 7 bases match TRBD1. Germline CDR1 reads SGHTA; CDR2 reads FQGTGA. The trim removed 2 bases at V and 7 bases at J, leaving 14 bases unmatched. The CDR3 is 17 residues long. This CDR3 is CASSLPGTVKMGQPQHF. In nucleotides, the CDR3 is TGTGCCAGCAGCTTACCAGGGACAGTGAAAATGGGCCAGCCCCAGCATTTT.

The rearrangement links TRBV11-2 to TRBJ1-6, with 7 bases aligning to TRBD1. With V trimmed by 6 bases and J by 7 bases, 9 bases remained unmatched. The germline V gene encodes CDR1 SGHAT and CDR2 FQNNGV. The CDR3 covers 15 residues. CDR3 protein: CASSPRTGLNSPLHF. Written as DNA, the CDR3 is TGTGCCAGCAGTCCCCGGACAGGCCTAAATTCACCCCTCCACTTT.

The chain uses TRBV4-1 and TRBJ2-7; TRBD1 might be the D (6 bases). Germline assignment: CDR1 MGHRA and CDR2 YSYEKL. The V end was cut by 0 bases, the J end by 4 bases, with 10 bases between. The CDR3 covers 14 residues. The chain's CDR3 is CASSQEVQGYEQYF. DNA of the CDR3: TGCGCCAGCAGCCAAGAGGTACAGGGTTACGAGCAGTACTTC.

The CDR3 region is CASSPPGLAGAYEQYF. DNA for the CDR3: TGTGCCAGCTCACCACCTGGTCTAGCGGGAGCCTACGAGCAGTACTTC. The rearrangement links TRBV18 to TRBJ2-7; 10 bases are shared with TRBD2. Trimming removed 0 bases from V and 2 bases from J; junction bases left unmatched: 4. The V gene's germline CDR1 is KGHSH and CDR2 LQKENI. CDR3 size: 16 residues.

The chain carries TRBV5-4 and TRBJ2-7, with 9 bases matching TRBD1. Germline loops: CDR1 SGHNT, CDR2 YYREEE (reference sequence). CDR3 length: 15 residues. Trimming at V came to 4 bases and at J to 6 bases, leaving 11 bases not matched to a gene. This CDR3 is CASSPSGTGMGEQYF. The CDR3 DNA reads TGTGCCAGCAGCCCCTCCGGGACAGGGATGGGCGAGCAGTACTTC.

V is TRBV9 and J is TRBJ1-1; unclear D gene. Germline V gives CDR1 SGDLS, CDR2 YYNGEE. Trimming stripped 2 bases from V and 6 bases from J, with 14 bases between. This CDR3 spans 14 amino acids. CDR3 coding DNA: TGTGCCAGCAGCGTTATTGGGCGCAGCCCTGAAGCTTTCTTT. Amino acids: CASSVIGRSPEAFF.